The 29 T cell receptor beta chains reported below all come from one sample, sequenced in a study of shared clonotypes between healthy human individuals. The repertoire was sequenced with immunoSEQ multiplex PCR; TCRdb's copy has only in-frame clones and lacks some. The repertoire holds 490,000 or so clones, with about 80% as singletons. Specimen: PBMCs. The receptors were sampled from a woman between 35 and 50 years old in good health. Some clones in this sample may be carry-over from other donors' samples.

V is TRBV5-1 and J is TRBJ2-4, with 12 nucleotides matching TRBD2. V lost 1 base, J lost 6 bases, and 14 bases stayed unmatched. Per germline, CDR1 SGHRS and CDR2 YFSETQ. This CDR3 spans 19 amino acids. Here the CDR3 reads CASSLRPLAGGPGGNIQYF. CDR3 DNA: TGCGCCAGCAGCTTGAGGCCTCTAGCGGGAGGGCCCGGGGGAAACATTCAGTACTTC.

This chain connects TRBV5-1 to TRBJ2-5; D unclear. The CDR3 contains 16 residues. Trimming took off 0 bases at V and 0 bases at J, with 12 bases between the two ends. Germline lookup yields CDR1 SGHRS and CDR2 YFSETQ. CDR3 bases: TGCGCCAGCAGCTTGGAGGGCAGGAGAAACCAAGAGACCCAGTACTTC. Translating gives CASSLEGRRNQETQYF. The full variable domain, rest sourced from reference TRBV5-1 and TRBJ2-5, is KAGVTQTPRYLIKTRGQQVTLSCSPISGHRSVSWYQQTPGQGLQFLFEYFSETQRNKGNFPGRFSGRQFSNSRSEMNVSTLELGDSALYLCASSLEGRRNQETQYFGPGTRLLVL.

The chain recombines TRBV5-1 with TRBJ2-1, with D unresolved. The CDR3 loop spans 14 amino acids. V dropped 0 bases and J dropped 9 bases, with 13 bases sitting between them. CDR1 SGHRS and CDR2 YFSETQ come from the germline V gene. CDR3 coding DNA: TGCGCCAGCAGCTTGGTAAGAATTCAAGGTGAGCAGTTCTTC. It translates to CASSLVRIQGEQFF.

Comment on this clone: A much larger clone lies one base from this, so it may be a read error. The chain couples TRBV14 to TRBJ2-5, with 7 bases aligning to TRBD1. J gave up 7 bases and V 1 base, and 3 bases lay outside the gene matches. The length of the CDR3 is 13 residues. The germline CDR1 and CDR2 sequences are SGHDN and FVKESK. In nucleotides, the CDR3 is TGTGCCAGCAGCCAAGGGCAGGGGGTGACCCAGTACTTC. Translation gives CASSQGQGVTQYF.

About this clone itself: Sequence at one end of the junction differs from germline and may be a read error. At the DNA level, this CDR3 is encoded by other sequences in the same sample as well. The chain is built from TRBV4-1 and TRBJ2-3; 8 bases match TRBD2. The germline gives CDR1 MGHRA, CDR2 YSYEKL. The CDR3 contains 16 residues. CDR3 sequence reads: CASSQDRLAFTDTQYF. The CDR3 DNA follows: TGCGCCAGTAGCCAAGACCGACTAGCGTTTACAGATACGCAGTATTTT.

Worth noting for this clone: Additional DNA sequences in this sample encode the identical CDR3. CDR3: CASSPGQKETQYF. The CDR3 coding sequence is TGTGCCAGCTCACCAGGCCAGAAAGAGACCCAGTACTTC. The chain links TRBV18 to TRBJ2-5; D is undetermined. Germline-derived CDR1 and CDR2 are KGHSH and LQKENI. The CDR3 consists of 13 residues. V was trimmed by 2 bases and J by 3 bases, leaving 7 bases between them.

The CDR3 coding sequence is TGTGCCAGCAGCCAAGTACAGAATCGCGATTCACCCCTCCACTTT. Translation: CASSQVQNRDSPLHF. The chain combines TRBV14 with TRBJ1-6; D call uncertain. CDR1 is SGHDN, CDR2 FVKESK, per germline. CDR3 length: 15 residues. V lost 1 base and J 8 bases, leaving 12 bases between the germline ends.

This chain links TRBV15 with TRBJ2-3; D is possibly TRBD2 (5 bases). Trimming cost V 0 bases and J 4 bases, with 11 bases left between them. This CDR3 has 15 residues. CDR1 LNHNV and CDR2 YYDKDF come from the germline V gene (reference sequence). The CDR3 DNA reads TGTGCCACCAGCAGAGATGGGCTAGCATCAGATACGCAGTATTTT. Amino acid sequence: CATSRDGLASDTQYF.

The V gene is TRBV9, the J gene TRBJ2-3; 8 bases are a match to TRBD2. Losses at the gene ends were 3 bases for V and 6 bases for J; bases not matched to a gene: 9. Germline V gene data show CDR1 as SGDLS and CDR2 as YYNGEE. The length of the CDR3 is 15 residues. This CDR3 is CASSAQGTRLDTQYF. Written as DNA, the CDR3 is TGTGCCAGCAGCGCCCAGGGGACTAGGCTGGATACGCAGTATTTT.

V gene TRBV6-6 combines with J gene TRBJ2-7, with D tentatively TRBD2 (6 bases). Trimming left V 0 bases short and J 7 bases short, with 10 bases between. The CDR3 is made up of 13 amino acids. The germline V gene has CDR1 MNHNY and CDR2 SVGAGI (reference sequence). In DNA form, the CDR3 reads TGTGCCAGCAGTTACTCGTCGGGAGAAGAGCAGTACTTC. This translates into CASSYSSGEEQYF.

J is TRBJ2-3 and V is TRBV5-1; D assignment may be TRBD1 or TRBD2 (5 bases each). Germline CDR1 is SGHRS and CDR2 is YFSETQ. The CDR3 contains 16 residues. Trimming stripped 4 bases from V and 0 bases from J, with 15 bases between. For the CDR3, the DNA is TGCGCCAGCAGCCCCTCCCCGAGGGGTAGCACAGATACGCAGTATTTT. It translates to CASSPSPRGSTDTQYF.

The CDR3 region has the DNA TGTGCCAGTTCTGAACCTTCCGGGACACAAAAAGAGACCCAGTACTTC. Translating it yields CASSEPSGTQKETQYF. This chain links TRBV19 with TRBJ2-5, with a possible D match to TRBD1 (6 bases). Looked up from germline, CDR1 is LNHDA and CDR2 is SQIVND (reference sequence). V lost 8 bases and J 3 bases, leaving 22 bases between the germline ends. The CDR3 consists of 16 residues. Full variable domain (outside the CDR3, taken from reference TRBV19 and TRBJ2-5): DGGITQSPKYLFRKEGQNVTLSCEQNLNHDAMYWYRQDPGQGLRLIYYSQIVNDFQKGDIAEGYSVSREKKESFPLTVTSAQKNPTAFYLCASSEPSGTQKETQYFGPGTRLLVL.

The chain has TRBV15 and TRBJ1-1; 7 bases line up with TRBD1. This CDR3 is built from 14 residues. Losses at the gene ends were 6 bases for V and 4 bases for J; bases not matched to a gene: 8. Germline V lookup: CDR1 LNHNV, CDR2 YYDKDF (reference sequence). The DNA for the CDR3 is TGTGCCACCAGTCCCGCGAGGGGGCCCACTGAAGCTTTCTTT. It is translated as CATSPARGPTEAFF.

The chain links TRBV5-1 to TRBJ1-1; D unresolved. Germline assignment: CDR1 SGHRS and CDR2 YFSETQ. This CDR3 contains 13 residues. Deletions cut 0 bases from V and 4 bases from J, with 7 bases between. For the CDR3, the DNA is TGCGCCAGCAGCTTGGCCTCTGGCACTGAAGCTTTCTTT. Translating gives CASSLASGTEAFF.

About this clone itself: One end of the junction does not line up with germline, which may come from a read error. The chain has TRBV27 and TRBJ1-2; 10 positions agree with TRBD1. Looked up from germline, CDR1 is MNHEY and CDR2 is SMNVEV (reference sequence). The CDR3 has 13 residues. The CDR3 here is CASSPRTGGGYAF. CDR3 bases: TGTGCCAGCAGTCCGAGGACAGGGGGGGGCTACGCCTTC.

The chain employs TRBV28 and TRBJ2-7; no definite D call. Between the trimmed V and J ends, which lost 3 bases and 2 bases, there was a span of 5 bases. This CDR3 has 12 residues. Per the germline V gene, CDR1 is MDHEN and CDR2 is SYDVKM. CDR3 sequence: CASSFGPYEQYF. Written as DNA, the CDR3 is TGTGCCAGCAGTTTCGGTCCCTACGAGCAGTACTTC.

A note on this clone: This sequence may be a read error, since a much larger clone differs from it by one base. DNA for the CDR3: TGTGCCAGCAGCGCCGGGACTAGCGGAGAGACCCAGTACTTC. Protein sequence: CASSAGTSGETQYF. The chain carries TRBV9 and TRBJ2-5; the match to TRBD2 covers 11 bases. The CDR3 is 14 amino acids. Germline V gene data show CDR1 as SGDLS and CDR2 as YYNGEE. Trimming took 3 bases from V and 4 from J; bases not matched to a gene: 2.

This chain joins TRBV18 and TRBJ2-5, with D possibly TRBD1 on 5 matching bases. The V end was cut by 2 bases, the J end by 2 bases, with 9 bases between. The CDR3 length is 14 residues. Germline CDR1 is KGHSH and CDR2 is LQKENI. CDR3 in amino acids: CASSPGAQQETQYF. For the CDR3, the DNA is TGTGCCAGCTCACCAGGGGCACAGCAAGAGACCCAGTACTTC.

This chain joins TRBV19 and TRBJ2-2; 12 positions match TRBD1. V dropped 6 bases and J dropped 7; count of bases not matched to a gene: 6. Germline V lookup: CDR1 LNHDA, CDR2 SQIVND (reference sequence). The CDR3 loop spans 15 amino acids. This chain's CDR3 is CASRPGQGAIGELFF. CDR3 bases: TGTGCCAGTAGACCGGGACAGGGGGCGATCGGGGAGCTGTTTTTT.

The rearrangement joins TRBV5-6 to TRBJ2-1; D call uncertain. Trimming took off 4 bases at V and 10 bases at J, with 12 bases between the two ends. The CDR3 loop spans 12 amino acids. Germline CDR1 reads SGHDT; CDR2 reads YYEEEE. The CDR3 region is CASSQHGPEQFF. The CDR3 DNA reads TGTGCCAGCAGCCAACACGGACCGGAGCAGTTCTTC.

The CDR3, as DNA: TGTGCCACCAGCAGTCTCAGTCCTTACAATGAGCAGTTCTTC. As protein: CATSSLSPYNEQFF. This chain joins TRBV15 and TRBJ2-1; D is unresolved. Germline V lookup: CDR1 LNHNV, CDR2 YYDKDF (reference sequence). V was pared by 3 bases and J by 4 bases, with 10 bases between. The CDR3 consists of 14 residues.

The V gene is TRBV30, the J gene TRBJ1-2, with a tentative D call TRBD1 (5 bases). This CDR3 contains 15 residues. Looked up from germline, CDR1 is GTSNPN and CDR2 is SVGIG (reference sequence). Trimming pared 2 bases from V and 2 bases from J, leaving 15 bases between. Here the CDR3 reads CAWSYLAGQNYGYTF. The CDR3 bases are TGTGCCTGGAGTTACCTGGCAGGGCAGAACTATGGCTACACCTTC.

V gene TRBV2 combines with J gene TRBJ2-2; possibly TRBD1 for D (5 bases). Trimming stripped 8 bases from V and 1 base from J, with 11 bases between. The CDR3 runs 14 residues. Germline CDR1 SNHLY, CDR2 FYNNEI. The CDR3 sequence is CASLRQRNTGELFF. The CDR3 DNA is TGTGCCAGCCTACGACAGAGGAACACCGGGGAGCTGTTTTTT.

Details on this clone: A much larger clonotype is one base distant, so this may be a read error. The chain carries TRBV5-4 and TRBJ2-1, with D unclear. The V end lost 4 bases, the J end lost 15 bases, and 20 bases lay between the germline ends. CDR1 and CDR2 (germline): SGHNT, YYREEE (reference sequence). The CDR3 loop spans 13 amino acids. The CDR3 loop reads CASSTWTACLLFF. The CDR3 nucleotides are TGTGCCAGCAGCACCTGGACCGCCTGTCTCTTGTTCTTC.

J is TRBJ2-1 and V is TRBV29-1; D is perhaps TRBD2 (6 bases). This CDR3 spans 14 amino acids. Germline V gene data show CDR1 as SQVTM and CDR2 as ANQGSEA. Deletions cut 7 bases from V and 6 bases from J, with 19 bases between. DNA for the CDR3: TGCAGCGCCACGGGCGGGGAATCAGTCAATGAGCAGTTCTTC. Translated, it gives CSATGGESVNEQFF.

The chain uses TRBV9 and TRBJ2-7; a possible D gene is TRBD2 (5 bases). V was clipped by 3 bases and J by 8 bases, with 15 bases between them. The CDR3 runs to 13 residues. The germline CDR1 and CDR2 sequences are SGDLS and YYNGEE. CDR3 loop: CASSAPSSEKQYF. CDR3 in DNA: TGTGCCAGCAGCGCCCCGAGTAGCGAGAAGCAGTACTTC.

The count of this clone is one. The chain combines TRBV11-3 with TRBJ2-1; 7 bases map to TRBD2. There are 15 residues in the CDR3. Germline CDR1 is SGHNT and CDR2 is YENEEA. The junction had 9 bases not matched to a gene; V was cut back by 2 bases and J by 8 bases. The CDR3 spells CASSLRAGAGDEQFF. The CDR3 region has the DNA TGTGCCAGCAGCTTACGGGCGGGAGCCGGGGATGAGCAGTTCTTC.

The V and J genes are TRBV30 and TRBJ2-1; D gene unclear. The germline gives CDR1 GTSNPN, CDR2 SVGIG (reference sequence). V gave up 1 base and J gave up 5 bases, with 6 bases separating them. The CDR3 is 12 amino acids. CDR3 DNA sequence: TGTGCCTGGAGTGGGCTAGACAATGAGCAGTTCTTC. Its protein is CAWSGLDNEQFF.

This clone was seen just once. The chain employs TRBV6-1 and TRBJ2-2; D uncertain. The CDR3 runs to 13 residues. Trimming shortened V by 6 bases and J by 5 bases, and 10 bases separated the two germline ends. The germline V gene has CDR1 MNHNS and CDR2 SASEGT. The CDR3 coding sequence is TGTGCCAGCAGAGTATCGACGACCGGGGAGCTGTTTTTT. Its translation is CASRVSTTGELFF.